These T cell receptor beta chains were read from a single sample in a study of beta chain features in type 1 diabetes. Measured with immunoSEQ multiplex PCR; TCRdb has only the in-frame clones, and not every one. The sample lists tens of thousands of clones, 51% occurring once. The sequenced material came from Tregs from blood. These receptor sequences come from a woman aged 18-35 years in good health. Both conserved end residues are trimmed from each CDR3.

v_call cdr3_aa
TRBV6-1 ASRHRGNEQF
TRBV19 ASSISGQVSEAF
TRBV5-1 ASKRRTGEGDTQY
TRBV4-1 ASSHPLKSYEQY
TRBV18 ASSPQGLLRDTEAF
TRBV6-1 ASSEVGSGTGGRNIQY
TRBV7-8 ASSRQGANTEAF
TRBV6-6 ASSYSASYYEQY
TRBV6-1 ASRLPGQGPQY
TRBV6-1 ASNPGSGANVLT
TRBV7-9 ASTRQGPRREQY
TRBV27 ASSTTGIPTGTQY
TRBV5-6 ASSRRTSANTGELF
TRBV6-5 ASRRAVDSGNTIY
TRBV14 ASSQDVGGFYGYT
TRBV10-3 AISDRASIYEQY
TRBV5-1 ASSIGTGAPNTEAF
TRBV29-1 SVERGSDTQY
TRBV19 ASGGQGRNEQY
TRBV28 ASSLQGARGNQPQH
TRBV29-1 SVVQGASSYEQY
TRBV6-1 ASSVSSGSGETQY
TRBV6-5 ASSPRAPQETQY
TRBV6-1 ASSDGGLFGNTIY
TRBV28 ASSLGTGENQPQH
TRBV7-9 ASSSTGQGAGNQPQH
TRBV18 ASSPPQGRNYGYT
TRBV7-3 ASSLIPGANTGELF
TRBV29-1 SGGAGGNQPQH
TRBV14 ASSLTGQGAEAF
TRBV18 ASSPPGLAKNIQY
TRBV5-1 ASSPDRNYGYT
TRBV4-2 ASSGGASGSSSGTQY
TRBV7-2 ASSRTSGRHSYNEQF
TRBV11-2 ASSLGTSGRIQETQY
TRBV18 ASSPPGQGNYEQY
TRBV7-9 ASSSSWKGASIDTQY
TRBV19 ASIALAGRGELF
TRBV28 ASSSLTGWNLAKNIQY
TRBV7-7 ASSLASGGSYNEQF
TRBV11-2 ASSLVHTSGKYNEQF
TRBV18 ASSPQGTGPIQGETQY
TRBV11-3 ASSTWTGDYADTQY
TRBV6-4 ASSPSRREGLDTQY
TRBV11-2 ASSPRGQTRGEKLF
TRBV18 ASSPPGQGEETQY
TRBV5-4 ASSQGLAGAGFFTDTQY
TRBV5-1 ASSFLAGENEQF
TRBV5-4 ASSSPLAGGHYEQY
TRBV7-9 ASSLAGVQETQY
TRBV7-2 ASSLESTGKETQY
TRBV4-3 ASSPPGVEQPQH
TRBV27 ASSLFGTVNTGELF
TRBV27 ASSFHESGEQY
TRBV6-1 ASSEALSFRRLVNEQF
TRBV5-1 ASRGTSGRNEQF
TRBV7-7 ASSPGSGGQETQY
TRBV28 ASSFSGQGMNTEAF
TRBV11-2 AGSRTTNEKLF
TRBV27 ASSLRASGGSYNEQF